These 24 T cell receptor beta chains were all obtained from the same sample, sequenced in a study of shared clonotypes between healthy human individuals. TCRdb's copy holds only in-frame clones and misses some; the assay was immunoSEQ multiplex PCR. Here the sample spans 2,500,000 or so clones, more than 85% being singletons. Sequencing used naive CD4+ T cells from PBMCs. This sample's subset: CD45RA+ positively selected. These receptors all come from a man aged 18 to 35 in good health. Some clones in this sample may be carry-over from other donors' samples.

The chain combines TRBV5-1 with TRBJ2-1; D not certain. V was trimmed by 0 bases and J by 6 bases, leaving 10 bases between them. Germline V lookup: CDR1 SGHRS, CDR2 YFSETQ. CDR3 length equals 14 residues. The CDR3 sequence is CASSLVLSGNEQFF. The CDR3 DNA is TGCGCCAGCAGCTTGGTCCTTTCGGGCAATGAGCAGTTCTTC.

The CDR3 DNA follows: TGTGCCAGCAGGATCCGGACGGAGAACACTGAAGCTTTCTTT. Protein sequence: CASRIRTENTEAFF. This chain joins TRBV6-1 and TRBJ1-1; no clear D. The CDR3 runs to 14 residues. V was pared by 6 bases and J by 1 base, with 12 bases between. Germline V gives CDR1 MNHNS, CDR2 SASEGT.

This chain connects TRBV6-6 to TRBJ2-2; 9 positions match TRBD1. The CDR3 sequence is 14 residues long. Germline V gene lookup returns CDR1 MNHNY and CDR2 SVGAGI (reference sequence). V gave up 4 bases and J gave up 9 bases; unmatched junction bases: 6. As DNA, the CDR3 is TGTGCCAGCAGTTCGGGACAGGGAAATTGGGAGCTGTTTTTT. Translated: CASSSGQGNWELFF.

The chain carries TRBV4-1 and TRBJ1-6; D remains ambiguous. Germline V gives CDR1 MGHRA, CDR2 YSYEKL. V dropped 9 bases and J dropped 7 bases, with 13 bases sitting between them. The CDR3 is 13 amino acids. The CDR3 DNA reads TGCGCCAGTCGGGCAATCACCAATTCACCCCTCCACTTT. This codes for CASRAITNSPLHF.

V usage is TRBV5-1 and J usage is TRBJ2-5, with a possible D match to TRBD1 (6 bases). The length of the CDR3 is 16 residues. The V end lost 3 bases, the J end lost 0 bases, and 15 bases lay between the germline ends. Germline V lookup: CDR1 SGHRS, CDR2 YFSETQ. CDR3 region: CASSSNPGHDQETQYF. In DNA form, the CDR3 reads TGCGCCAGCAGCTCAAACCCGGGACATGACCAAGAGACCCAGTACTTC.

The chain carries TRBV4-2 and TRBJ2-2; no definite D call. V lost 1 base, J lost 1 base, and 13 bases lay in between. This CDR3 has 17 amino acids. Germline values: CDR1 LGHNA, CDR2 YNFKEQ. The CDR3 DNA follows: TGTGCCAGCAGCCAAGGTTACGGCCCTCAGAACACCGGGGAGCTGTTTTTT. Amino acid sequence: CASSQGYGPQNTGELFF.

The chain has TRBV6-1 and TRBJ2-7; 8 positions agree with TRBD1. The CDR3 runs 14 residues. V lost 3 bases and J lost 3; bases outside the gene matches: 4. Per germline, CDR1 MNHNS and CDR2 SASEGT. The CDR3 DNA reads as TGTGCCAGCAGTGACGGACAGGGCCTCTACGAGCAGTACTTC. Translation: CASSDGQGLYEQYF.

The V call is TRBV15, the J call TRBJ1-3; no firm D call. CDR1 is LNHNV, CDR2 YYDKDF, per germline (reference sequence). There are 14 residues in the CDR3. The V end lost 5 bases, the J end lost 4 bases, and 12 bases lay between the germline ends. CDR3 nucleotide sequence: TGTGCCACCAGCCCCCGGACGGGAGGAAACACCATATATTTT. This encodes CATSPRTGGNTIYF. Using reference TRBV15 and TRBJ1-3 for the parts outside the CDR3, the full variable domain is DAMVIQNPRYQVTQFGKPVTLSCSQTLNHNVMYWYQQKSSQAPKLLFHYYDKDFNNEADTPDNFQSRRPNTSFCFLDIRSPGLGDTAMYLCATSPRTGGNTIYFGEGSWLTVV.

The V gene is TRBV7-3, the J gene TRBJ1-1; D is uncertain. Trimming took off 5 bases at V and 11 bases at J, with 18 bases between the two ends. Looked up from germline, CDR1 is SGHTA and CDR2 is FQGTGA. This CDR3 comprises 13 residues. The CDR3: CASSPTAGPSAFF. CDR3 coding DNA: TGTGCCAGCAGCCCTACCGCGGGTCCGTCGGCTTTCTTT.

This chain connects TRBV6-5 to TRBJ1-1, with D perhaps TRBD1 (5 bases). The germline gives CDR1 MNHEY, CDR2 SVGAGI. The CDR3 has 13 residues. V was pared by 1 base and J by 6 bases, with 9 bases between. The CDR3 protein is CASSYFSGAEAFF. CDR3 bases: TGTGCCAGCAGTTACTTTTCGGGGGCTGAAGCTTTCTTT.

This clone was counted between two and nine times. This chain connects TRBV19 to TRBJ1-1; possibly TRBD1 for D (5 bases). The CDR3 is made up of 16 amino acids. The V gene's germline CDR1 is LNHDA and CDR2 SQIVND (reference sequence). V gave up 7 bases and J gave up 0 bases, with 18 bases separating them. As DNA, the CDR3 is TGTGCCAGTACCACCCGGGGACCGCGAATGAACACTGAAGCTTTCTTT. Its protein product is CASTTRGPRMNTEAFF. Using reference TRBV19 and TRBJ1-1 for the parts outside the CDR3, the full variable domain is DGGITQSPKYLFRKEGQNVTLSCEQNLNHDAMYWYRQDPGQGLRLIYYSQIVNDFQKGDIAEGYSVSREKKESFPLTVTSAQKNPTAFYLCASTTRGPRMNTEAFFGQGTRLTVV.

V and J are TRBV6-1 and TRBJ2-3, with D possibly TRBD1 on 5 matching bases. The ends were cut back, 4 bases at V and 2 bases at J, with 7 bases in the middle. CDR1 is MNHNS and CDR2 is SASEGT in the germline V gene. The CDR3 is 13 amino acids. The CDR3 DNA follows: TGTGCCAGCAGTGTGACAGACACAGATACGCAGTATTTT. Translated: CASSVTDTDTQYF.

The chain combines TRBV6-1 with TRBJ2-2, with D maybe TRBD1 (6 bases). There are 16 residues in the CDR3. CDR1 is MNHNS, CDR2 SASEGT, per germline. V was pared by 4 bases and J by 0 bases, with 12 bases between. CDR3 in DNA: TGTGCCAGCAGTGCCGGGACAACCACGAACACCGGGGAGCTGTTTTTT. This codes for CASSAGTTTNTGELFF.

This clone was observed a single time. The chain is built from TRBV27 and TRBJ2-7, with 15 bases matching TRBD2. The germline CDR1 and CDR2 sequences are MNHEY and SMNVEV (reference sequence). J was trimmed by 3 bases and V by 1 base; bases with no gene match: 4. This CDR3 comprises 17 residues. DNA of the CDR3: TGTGCCAGCAGTTTATGGGGACTAGCGGGAGGTAACTACGAGCAGTACTTC. Encoded protein: CASSLWGLAGGNYEQYF.

The chain couples TRBV6-6 to TRBJ1-3; no definite D call. V was pared by 6 bases and J by 2 bases, with 2 bases between. This CDR3 is built from 11 residues. Germline lookup yields CDR1 MNHNY and CDR2 SVGAGI (reference sequence). CDR3 region: CASRTGNTIYF. CDR3 nucleotide sequence: TGTGCCAGCAGAACTGGAAACACCATATATTTT.

This rearrangement joins TRBV28 to TRBJ1-1; D might be TRBD1 (6 bases). CDR1 and CDR2 (germline): MDHEN, SYDVKM. V was shortened by 4 bases and J by 1 base, with 16 bases between the two germline ends. The CDR3 has 16 residues. In DNA form, the CDR3 reads TGTGCCAGCAGTTCCCCTCGGGGGGCGTCGAACACTGAAGCTTTCTTT. Translated, it gives CASSSPRGASNTEAFF. The entire variable domain, with the rest obtained from reference TRBV28 and TRBJ1-1, is as follows: DVKVTQSSRYLVKRTGEKVFLECVQDMDHENMFWYRQDPGLGLRLIYFSYDVKMKEKGDIPEGYSVSREKKERFSLILESASTNQTSMYLCASSSPRGASNTEAFFGQGTRLTVV.

The chain is built from TRBV9 and TRBJ2-3, with a weak D call TRBD2 (6 bases). Between the trimmed V and J ends, which lost 3 bases and 6 bases, there was a span of 17 bases. The CDR3 is 15 amino acids. Germline values: CDR1 SGDLS, CDR2 YYNGEE. CDR3 protein: CASSARDWGEDTQYF. For the CDR3, the DNA is TGTGCCAGCAGCGCTCGGGACTGGGGAGAGGATACGCAGTATTTT.

This sequence joins TRBV7-2 and TRBJ1-2; 9 bases match TRBD1. Germline CDR1 reads SGHTA; CDR2 reads FQGNSA. The length of the CDR3 is 14 residues. After removal of 5 bases from V and 5 bases from J, the junction contained 6 bases not matched to a gene. The CDR3 here is CASSAQGAWYGYTF. Here the CDR3 DNA reads TGTGCCAGCAGCGCACAGGGGGCCTGGTATGGCTACACCTTC.

The chain uses TRBV7-9 and TRBJ2-2, with a weak D call TRBD1 (7 bases). Germline CDR1 and CDR2: SEHNR and FQNEAQ (reference sequence). The CDR3 covers 16 residues. Trimming cost V 5 bases and J 3 bases, with 16 bases left between them. The CDR3 nucleotides are TGTGCCAGCAGCCCCCCGGCAGGGGGGCACACCGGGGAGCTGTTTTTT. Translation: CASSPPAGGHTGELFF.

The chain recombines TRBV28 with TRBJ2-7, with 10 nucleotides matching TRBD1. V gave up 8 bases and J gave up 3 bases; unmatched junction bases: 10. CDR3 length equals 15 residues. CDR1 is MDHEN and CDR2 is SYDVKM in the germline V gene. The CDR3, as DNA: TGTGCCAGCTCCCTTGCCGGGACAGGGGTCTACGAGCAGTACTTC. This encodes CASSLAGTGVYEQYF.

The J gene is TRBJ2-5, the V gene TRBV29-1; 8 positions agree with TRBD1. The CDR3 consists of 13 residues. Germline CDR1 is SQVTM and CDR2 is ANQGSEA. Germline trimming cut 5 bases from V and 5 bases from J; bases unmatched to any gene: 7. CDR3 sequence: CSVTWTGRETQYF. The CDR3 DNA sequence: TGCAGCGTTACCTGGACAGGGCGGGAGACCCAGTACTTC.

The chain recombines TRBV29-1 with TRBJ2-7; D may correspond to TRBD1 or TRBD2 (6 bases each). This CDR3 is built from 13 residues. Looked up from germline, CDR1 is SQVTM and CDR2 is ANQGSEA. CDR3 coding DNA: TGCATCCCTGGGGAGGTCGTAGGGGGCGAGCAGTACTTC. It encodes CIPGEVVGGEQYF.

V usage is TRBV2 and J usage is TRBJ2-3; no clear D. Between the trimmed V and J ends, which lost 6 bases and 6 bases, there was a span of 10 bases. Germline V gene lookup returns CDR1 SNHLY and CDR2 FYNNEI. The CDR3 spans 12 residues. The CDR3 loop is CASSYYLDTQYF. DNA for the CDR3: TGTGCCAGCAGCTACTACCTCGATACGCAGTATTTT.

V is TRBV18 and J is TRBJ2-2; 10 bases agree with TRBD1. The CDR3 consists of 16 residues. The J segment lost 5 bases and the V segment lost 1 base, leaving 4 bases of the junction unmatched. CDR1 is KGHSH, CDR2 LQKENI, per germline. The CDR3 spells CASSPRGTGVTGELFF. The CDR3 nucleotides are TGTGCCAGCTCACCACGCGGGACAGGGGTTACCGGGGAGCTGTTTTTT.